The rows below give T cell receptor beta chains drawn from one sample of a study of T cells in Graves' hyperthyroidism and ophthalmopathy. TCRdb reprocessed the multiplex PCR reads via MiXCR and lists one record per CDR3 protein. Here the sample spans 300,000 to 450,000 distinct CDR3 sequences, about 18% being singletons. Sample: blood. The source is a woman in her thirties with Graves' hyperthyroidism that later progressed to Graves' ophthalmopathy. The CDR3 runs from the conserved cysteine through the conserved F or W. The D gene is left open where the match is weak. The size of a clone is reported for some rows only, either as once, few or many, or as a class for expanded clones.

TRBJ2-3 | . | TRBV2 | . | CASSSGTHRTDTQYF | TGTGCCAGCAGTTCCGGGACCCATCGGACAGATACGCAGTATTTT
TRBJ2-3 | many | TRBV6-5 | . | CASSYSSWGELSTDTQYF | TGTGCCAGCAGTTACTCGAGTTGGGGCGAACTAAGCACAGATACGCAGTATTTT
TRBJ2-5 | many | TRBV5-1 | TRBD2 | CASNIGLLRGTSDSETQYF | TGCGCCAGCAATATCGGTCTTCTCCGGGGGACTAGCGACTCCGAGACCCAGTACTTC
TRBJ2-7 | many | TRBV11-2 | . | CASSLVRAGSSYEQYF | TGTGCCAGCAGCTTAGTTAGGGCAGGGAGCTCCTACGAGCAGTACTTC
TRBJ2-7 | many | TRBV29-1 | . | CSVGGSPDSYEQYF | TGCAGCGTTGGCGGTAGCCCTGACTCCTACGAGCAGTACTTC
TRBJ2-3 | many | TRBV12-3/TRBV12-4 | TRBD1 | CASSGGGQGAWGGTDTQYF | TGTGCCAGCAGTGGGGGGGGACAGGGGGCTTGGGGGGGCACAGATACGCAGTATTTT
TRBJ2-7 | . | TRBV6-1 | . | CASLDRSYEQYF | TGTGCCAGCCTAGACAGGTCCTACGAGCAGTACTTC
TRBJ1-3 | few | TRBV30 | . | CAWRPRTRRNTIYF | TGTGCCTGGAGGCCCCGGACCCGACGAAACACCATATATTTT
TRBJ2-3 | many | TRBV20-1 | . | CSARPGPQRTQYF | TGCAGTGCTCGACCGGGACCGCAGAGGACGCAGTATTTT
TRBJ2-3 | many | TRBV20-1 | TRBD2 | CSAVRVSSGVADTQYF | TGCAGTGCTGTCAGAGTTTCTAGCGGGGTCGCAGATACGCAGTATTTT
TRBJ2-1 | . | TRBV6-1 | . | CASSPPGRRYNEQFF | TGTGCCAGCAGTCCGCCGGGACGCCGGTACAATGAGCAGTTCTTC